This is a list of T cell receptor beta chains from one sample in a study of OX40 agonist ivuxolimab in advanced cancers. The assay was immunoSEQ multiplex PCR, and TCRdb's table has in-frame clones only and misses some. The repertoire holds roughly 79,000 clones, with under 90% as singletons. The material was CD4+ or CD8+ T cells sorted from blood, obtained in a trial of the OX40 agonist ivuxolimab. These TCRs come from an adult with an advanced solid tumor such as melanoma, head and neck, liver or kidney cancer. Both conserved end residues are part of each CDR3. A D gene is named only where the DNA matches it firmly. Not all rows give a size; the values are once, few, many and, for expanded clones, a class.

>TRBV5-1|-|TRBJ2-5|TRBD2
TGCGCCAGCAGTTCGGGGACTAGCGGGAGGATGGAGGAGACCCAGTACTTC
CASSSGTSGRMEETQYF
>TRBV29-1|-|TRBJ2-6|-
TGCAGCGTTTCCGAGGGTGGTGGGGCCAACGTCCTGACTTTC
CSVSEGGGANVLTF
>TRBV5-1|once|TRBJ2-1|-
TGCGCCAGCAGCTTCGGGGTCATAAGGAATGAGCAGTTCTTC
CASSFGVIRNEQFF
>TRBV10-3|few|TRBJ1-5|-
TGTGCCACTGCAGTACGGGATAGCAATCAGCCCCAGCATTTT
CATAVRDSNQPQHF
>TRBV5-1|-|TRBJ2-2|-
TGCGCCAGCAGCTGGGGGGACAGACCGAACACCGGGGAGCTGTTTTTT
CASSWGDRPNTGELFF
>TRBV30|few|TRBJ1-1|-
TGTGCCTGGAGCCGGACAGAGAACACTGAAGCTTTCTTT
CAWSRTENTEAFF
>TRBV7-9|-|TRBJ2-1|TRBD1
TGTGCCAGCAGCTTGGACAGGGGATCCTACAATGAGCAGTTCTTC
CASSLDRGSYNEQFF
>TRBV6-9|-|TRBJ1-2|TRBD1
TGTGCCAGCAGTTACCCGGGACAGAGTCAGAATGGCTACACCTTC
CASSYPGQSQNGYTF
>TRBV18|-|TRBJ2-2|-
TGTGCCAGCTCAGGCCGGGAACTAAACACCGGGGAGCTGTTTTTT
CASSGRELNTGELFF
>TRBV30|-|TRBJ2-1|TRBD1
TGTGCCACGGACAGGGTTGGAGCGGGCTATTTCTTC
CATDRVGAGYFF
>TRBV6-5|once|TRBJ1-1|TRBD1
TGTGCCAGCAGGCCCCGGGACAGGGGGGGTTTGTCTTTCTTT
CASRPRDRGGLSFF
>TRBV19|-|TRBJ1-5|TRBD1
TGTGCCAGTCAAGGAGGGGGCTGGAGCAATCAGCCCCAGCATTTT
CASQGGGWSNQPQHF
>TRBV6-6|-|TRBJ1-4|-
TGTGCCAGCAGTTACCCTGCTGAAAAACTGTTTTTT
CASSYPAEKLFF
>TRBV18|-|TRBJ2-3|-
TGTGCCAGCTCACCAGGGGGAAGCACAGATACGCAGTATTTT
CASSPGGSTDTQYF
>TRBV6-5|-|TRBJ1-1|-
TGTGCCAGCAGTCAAGACAGGAACACTGAAGCTTTCTTT
CASSQDRNTEAFF
>TRBV9|-|TRBJ2-1|TRBD2
TGTGCCAGCAGCGGGGGGACTAGCGGCCAGCAGTTCTTC
CASSGGTSGQQFF
>TRBV7-8|-|TRBJ2-3|TRBD1
TGTGCCAGCAGCTTATCGTGGGGACAGGCGAAAGATACGCAGTATTTT
CASSLSWGQAKDTQYF
>TRBV2|-|TRBJ1-2|-
TGTGCCAGCAGGAGACAGGAGTCTGATGGCTACACCTTC
CASRRQESDGYTF
>TRBV7-3|-|TRBJ1-2|-
TGTGCCAGCAGCCCGACAGCGGACTATGGCTACACCTTC
CASSPTADYGYTF
>TRBV7-2|-|TRBJ2-7|-
TGTGCCAGCAGCTTCAGGTTCGGGGACGGGCAGTACTTC
CASSFRFGDGQYF
>TRBV28|-|TRBJ2-7|TRBD2
TGTGCCAGCAGTCGGGAGGGAGCCTACGAGCAGTACTTC
CASSREGAYEQYF
>TRBV28|-|TRBJ1-5|-
TGTGCCAGCAGCATGGGGGGGAGCAATCAGCCCCAGCATTTT
CASSMGGSNQPQHF